The entry below gives a single TCR beta chain sequence along with its context. This sample stems from a study of blood T cell repertoires in COVID-19. Overall study: Samples taken during acute and convalescent COVID-19 were collected in the United States, Italy and Spain. Nucleic acid was either cDNA or gDNA, and it came from T cells, B-cell-depleted T cells, or PBMCs.

Authors' data handling: By means of reference gene primer amplification, nucleated cell counts were estimated. Repertoires were generated with immunoSEQ multiplex PCR, while TCRdb's copy carries only in-frame clones and drops some. The V and J calls and the clone size are those of that table, but D and trimming were determined from the DNA. This sample has roughly 380,000 clones; 89% occur once, and the top ten carry over 3.5%. Enrolment of Seattle patients took place during active infection, and they were followed longitudinally. CDR1 is MDHEN and CDR2 is SYDVKM in the germline V gene. CDR3 length equals 13 residues. V gave up 6 bases and J gave up 4 bases, with 12 bases separating them.

This chain connects TRBV28 to TRBJ1-2, with D possibly matching TRBD1 (5 bases). Material for sequencing was peripheral blood. This clonotype was obtained from a woman in her sixties or seventies with COVID-19, enrolled during active disease. In DNA form, the CDR3 reads TGTGCCAGCAGGACCGACAGTGTCTATGGCTACACCTTC. It is translated as CASRTDSVYGYTF.